A selection of T cell receptor beta chains follows, all from one sample in a study of T cells in narcolepsy. Clones were sequenced by immunoSEQ multiplex PCR, and TCRdb holds only the in-frame ones, with some missing. The repertoire includes some 23,000 clones, 84% of them detected once, and approximately 1.2% sits in the top ten. The sequenced sample was CD45RA- memory CD4+ T cells from PBMCs. The receptors originated from a human donor with narcolepsy. Both conserved end residues are part of each CDR3. A D gene is named only where the DNA matches it firmly. Clone size is stated in some rows and not others, as once, few, many or a class when expanded.

j_gene	v_gene	abundance	d_gene	CDR3nt	CDR3aa
TRBJ1-1	TRBV5-1	NA	NA	TGCGCCAGCAGCCCGGAGAAGCTAATATCTTCTGAAGCTTTCTTT	CASSPEKLISSEAFF
TRBJ2-3	TRBV11-3	NA	TRBD2	TGTGCCAGCAGCGTCGGGACTACCATCACAGATACGCAGTATTTT	CASSVGTTITDTQYF
TRBJ1-2	TRBV5-1	medium-sized	NA	TGCGCCAGCAGCCCTGGGCAAAGGATCACTAACTATGGCTACACCTTC	CASSPGQRITNYGYTF
TRBJ2-1	TRBV5-1	NA	TRBD2	TGCGCCAGCAGCTTGCGGGGTAGCGGGGATGAGCAGTTCTTC	CASSLRGSGDEQFF
TRBJ2-1	TRBV11-2	NA	TRBD2	TGTGCCAGCAGCTTACAACTAGCGGGCTCCTACAATGAGCAGTTCTTC	CASSLQLAGSYNEQFF
TRBJ2-2	TRBV6-6	NA	NA	TGTGCCAGCATGAGAGGGACCACCGGGGAGCTGTTTTTT	CASMRGTTGELFF
TRBJ2-7	TRBV29-1	NA	NA	TGCAGCGTTGGTCTTGCAGGCGGGCACGAGCAGTACTTC	CSVGLAGGHEQYF
TRBJ2-1	TRBV10-3	NA	TRBD2	TGTGCCATCAGAGGGCTAGCGGGAATTGGTGAGCAGTTCTTC	CAIRGLAGIGEQFF
TRBJ2-4	TRBV2	NA	NA	TGTGCCAGCAGTATAATTCTTGCCAAAAACATTCAGTACTTC	CASSIILAKNIQYF
TRBJ2-6	TRBV7-3	once	NA	TGTGCCAGCAGCGGGGTTCGAGACGCTTACAAAAGTCGGGCCAACGTCCTGACTTTC	CASSGVRDAYKSRANVLTF
TRBJ2-6	TRBV4-3	NA	NA	TGCGCCAGACGAAGACGGACTGGGGCCAACGTCCTGACTTTC	CARRRRTGANVLTF